Listed below are T cell receptor beta chains from one sample, sequenced in a study of OX40 agonist ivuxolimab in advanced cancers. The protocol was immunoSEQ multiplex PCR, while the TCRdb copy is restricted to in-frame clones and leaves out a portion. The repertoire holds roughly 90,000 clones, with roughly 90% as singletons. Here the sequenced sample was CD4+ or CD8+ T cells sorted from blood, taken in a trial of the OX40 agonist ivuxolimab. These receptors came from an adult with an advanced solid tumor such as melanoma, head and neck, liver or kidney cancer. The conserved cysteine and the conserved F or W are not part of the CDR3 here.

v_call cdr3_aa
TRBV19 AIKPDSASYGYT
TRBV6-4 ASSDLAGPYNEQF
TRBV4-1 ASSPGTGVRNEQF
TRBV2 ASSEEIAGDETQY
TRBV11-2 ASSFHRDPRGDTQY
TRBV6-4 ASKGGDGPGTEAF
TRBV29-1 SVGGANQPQH
TRBV10-3 AISESRVEQF
TRBV28 ASSSGTASSYNEQF
TRBV5-1 ASSLGDAKNIQY
TRBV19 ASSIVGGVDTEAF
TRBV28 ASSLSLGTGIHEQY
TRBV28 ASRGPTGELF
TRBV30 AWNVVAGLMY
TRBV5-4 ASFAGNYNEQF
TRBV4-3 ASSQDASQERTQY
TRBV28 ASSLIGGAF
TRBV5-1 ASSLRGGTEAF
TRBV6-5 ASSVNRGDTQY
TRBV28 ASSRDRYINGYT
TRBV7-2 ASSPGQGALNTEAF
TRBV4-3 ASSQDQYSEQF
TRBV4-3 ASSQELQTREQY
TRBV7-3 ASSFTGGANNEQF
TRBV28 ASSAREVGYT
TRBV18 ASSPPQGHIYEQY
TRBV4-1 ASSQVGRGRSGDTQY
TRBV7-2 ASSLIADSRRY
TRBV7-8 ASSKQLPTGYT
TRBV30 AWSVGQIYEQY
TRBV5-5 ASSFREGYSNQPQH
TRBV30 AWSRQGARTGELF
TRBV6-1 ASSDPGAAGYT
TRBV11-2 ASSLAGGRLLEQY
TRBV11-2 ASSFGLAPSYEQY
TRBV30 AWIILGHGYT
TRBV5-6 ASSLGEGITLNSPLH
TRBV7-9 ASGAGGLGYGYT
TRBV19 ASTASGPGNTIY
TRBV5-1 ASSAGTGGGKFSYNEQF
TRBV4-1 ASSPLGGVETQY
TRBV14 ASSHPTPLAGGGYEQY
TRBV6-5 ASSFRTGGEKLF
TRBV28 ASSFLGYGYT
TRBV5-6 ASSFPTFGNTIY